The 15 T cell receptor beta chains below all came from one sample that was sequenced in a study of cytomegalovirus exposure and HLA in healthy donors. PCR amplification relied on 60 Vbeta primers (plus 13 Jbeta primers). Clones were read by immunoSEQ multiplex PCR, and TCRdb kept only the in-frame ones, dropping some. The sample comprises about 120,000 clones, more than 65% of which are singletons, and roughly 1.5% rests with the top ten. Sample: PBMCs. The receptor source for this set is a woman aged 18-29 years in good health and CMV-seronegative.

This rearrangement joins TRBV12-5 to TRBJ2-7, with D possibly TRBD2 on 6 matching bases. This CDR3 is built from 18 residues. V was pared by 2 bases and J by 0 bases, with 20 bases between. From germline, CDR1 is LGHNT and CDR2 FRNRAP. The CDR3 nucleotides read TGTGCTAGTGGTTTGCAACGGGCCAGCGGGCTTTCCTCCTACGAGCAGTACTTC. Its translation: CASGLQRASGLSSYEQYF.

V gene TRBV9 combines with J gene TRBJ1-1, with D perhaps matching TRBD1 (5 bases). The CDR3 extends over 13 amino acids. The V and J ends lost 0 bases and 5 bases respectively, with 8 bases between them. Germline V gene sequence: CDR1 SGDLS, CDR2 YYNGEE. In nucleotides, the CDR3 is TGTGCCAGCAGCGTAGGGGGGGAGACTGAAGCTTTCTTT. Amino acids: CASSVGGETEAFF.

This clone has just one count. The chain combines TRBV5-1 with TRBJ2-3; TRBD1 aligns across 7 bases. The CDR3 spans 15 residues. Germline V gene data show CDR1 as SGHRS and CDR2 as YFSETQ. The trim removed 5 bases at V and 0 bases at J, leaving 6 bases unmatched. This CDR3 reads CASRSGTESTDTQYF. The CDR3 nucleotides read TGCGCCAGCAGGTCCGGGACAGAGAGCACAGATACGCAGTATTTT.

The V and J genes are TRBV6-6 and TRBJ1-2; 7 positions match TRBD1. In germline, CDR1 is MNHNY, CDR2 SVGAGI (reference sequence). The CDR3 runs to 14 residues. Germline trimming cut 4 bases from V and 4 bases from J; bases unmatched to any gene: 6. In DNA, the CDR3 is TGTGCCAGCAGTTCGAACAGGGGTAGCTATGGCTACACCTTC. It yields the protein CASSSNRGSYGYTF.

The gene calls are TRBV12-5 and TRBJ2-3; TRBD2 matches 9 bases. Germline V CDR1 and CDR2: LGHNT, FRNRAP. The ends lost 7 bases at V and 3 bases at J; junction bases unmatched: 8. The CDR3 is made up of 15 amino acids. The CDR3 bases are TGTGCTAGTGCCCTGGGGGCGGGGGGGACAGATACGCAGTATTTT. It is translated as CASALGAGGTDTQYF.

The chain carries TRBV7-3 and TRBJ1-1; D call uncertain. The CDR3 spans 13 residues. Germline V gene data show CDR1 as SGHTA and CDR2 as FQGTGA. With 2 bases removed from V and 6 bases from J, the gap between germline ends came to 10 bases. The CDR3 DNA is TGTGCCAGCAGCTTAGAGGTTTTGTCTGAAGCTTTCTTT. Translated: CASSLEVLSEAFF.

V is TRBV5-1 and J is TRBJ1-1, with 7 bases identical to TRBD1. CDR1 and CDR2 (germline): SGHRS, YFSETQ. The CDR3 spans 15 residues. The junction had 7 bases not matched to a gene; V was cut back by 4 bases and J by 1 base. In DNA, the CDR3 is TGCGCCAGCAGCCTACCGGGACAGCAGAACACTGAAGCTTTCTTT. Translating it yields CASSLPGQQNTEAFF.

This clone was detected once. The chain couples TRBV4-2 to TRBJ2-7; 12 nucleotides align to TRBD1. Germline V gene sequence: CDR1 LGHNA, CDR2 YNFKEQ. The CDR3 has 15 amino acids. Germline trimming cut 1 base from V and 4 bases from J; bases unmatched to any gene: 2. CDR3 residues: CASSQGGQGAYEQYF. CDR3 sequence (DNA): TGTGCCAGCAGCCAAGGGGGACAGGGGGCGTACGAGCAGTACTTC.

The rearrangement joins TRBV27 to TRBJ2-1, with D perhaps TRBD1 (6 bases). The CDR3 totals 16 residues. V shed 6 bases and J shed 2 bases, with 17 bases lying between them. The germline V gene encodes CDR1 MNHEY and CDR2 SMNVEV (reference sequence). The CDR3 protein is CASSHQGQAPYNEQFF. The CDR3 coding sequence is TGTGCCAGCAGCCACCAGGGACAAGCTCCCTACAATGAGCAGTTCTTC.

The chain carries TRBV2 and TRBJ1-4, with D possibly TRBD1 on 6 matching bases. V lost 6 bases to trimming and J lost 14 bases, with 28 bases between them. Looked up from germline, CDR1 is SNHLY and CDR2 is FYNNEI. The CDR3 is 16 amino acids. This CDR3 reads CASSVPDRLMKNFLFF. The DNA of the CDR3 is TGTGCCAGCAGCGTCCCGGACAGACTAATGAAAAATTTTCTGTTTTTT. The whole variable domain, filled in from reference TRBV2 and TRBJ1-4, reads EPEVTQTPSHQVTQMGQEVILRCVPISNHLYFYWYRQILGQKVEFLVSFYNNEISEKSEIFDDQFSVERPDGSNFTLKIRSTKLEDSAMYFCASSVPDRLMKNFLFFGSGTQLSVL.

This rearrangement joins TRBV5-4 to TRBJ2-2; D might be TRBD2 (5 bases). V shed 1 base and J shed 6 bases, with 10 bases lying between them. Germline V gene data show CDR1 as SGHNT and CDR2 as YYREEE (reference sequence). There are 14 residues in the CDR3. This CDR3 reads CASSLRAAAGELFF. The CDR3 DNA reads TGTGCCAGCAGCTTGAGGGCAGCGGCCGGGGAGCTGTTTTTT.

This clone was observed a few times. The V call is TRBV6-6, the J call TRBJ1-1; the D gene is possibly TRBD1 (5 bases). The CDR3 has 15 residues. Germline V gene sequence: CDR1 MNHNY, CDR2 SVGAGI (reference sequence). The V end lost 2 bases, the J end lost 1 base, and 11 bases lay between the germline ends. The CDR3 DNA follows: TGTGCCAGCAGTTACCAACGACAGTCGAACACTGAAGCTTTCTTT. Its translation is CASSYQRQSNTEAFF.

V usage is TRBV5-1 and J usage is TRBJ2-1; 7 positions agree with TRBD1. CDR1 is SGHRS, CDR2 YFSETQ, per germline. J gave up 9 bases and V 3 bases, and 3 bases lay outside the gene matches. The CDR3 is 12 residues long. CDR3 sequence: CASSSGQTEQFF. CDR3 nucleotide sequence: TGCGCCAGCAGCTCGGGACAGACTGAGCAGTTCTTC.

The V call is TRBV5-1, the J call TRBJ2-3, with 10 positions matching TRBD2. Unmatched junction bases numbered 6, after V lost 5 bases and J lost 0 bases. This CDR3 has 16 residues. CDR1 and CDR2 (germline): SGHRS, YFSETQ. CDR3 nucleotides: TGCGCCAGCAGACTGGGGACTAGCGCTAGCACAGATACGCAGTATTTT. It is translated as CASRLGTSASTDTQYF.

The V call is TRBV7-9, the J call TRBJ2-5; D is possibly TRBD1 (6 bases). V lost 4 bases, J lost 4 bases, and 10 bases lay in between. Germline CDR1 SEHNR, CDR2 FQNEAQ (reference sequence). This CDR3 is 13 amino acids long. The CDR3 coding sequence is TGTGCCAGCAGCTCCACAGGGTTAGAGACCCAGTACTTC. Translation: CASSSTGLETQYF.